This record looks at one T cell receptor (beta chain) sequence and its context. What this receptor recognizes is not known. Base quality data are lacking; no much larger clone is found one base away. The cohort comprised around 700 healthy bone marrow donors. At the time of sampling, all cohort members were nominally healthy, though unrecorded immune exposures were likely present. The donor tested CMV seropositive and was one of the 289 seropositive cohort members. Each donor provided a peripheral blood sample, and peripheral blood mononuclear cells were used for TCR beta sequencing. The Qiagen DNeasy Blood Extraction Kit was used to extract genomic DNA from the blood cell samples. The data belong to a study of cytomegalovirus exposure and HLA in healthy donors (TCRdb year 2017). For the study in its entirety: In an earlier analysis of some 550 of the donors, 250 to 350 Gb of sequence data and 100 million or so unique TCR beta sequences from about 190 million T cells were reported. High-throughput TCR immunosequencing, statistical association of individual TCRs with disease status, and machine learning were combined to predict cytomegalovirus infection status. In an earlier analysis of 587 of the donors, high-throughput TCR beta sequencing was used to judge whether each TCR beta V gene segment behaved as functional or pseudogenic. The aim of the study was to test whether cataloging public T cell receptors could identify signatures of past pathogen exposure. In a later analysis, previously published TCR beta repertoires from about 670 donors were re-analyzed and high-resolution HLA genotyping was added so that TCR occurrence patterns could be studied. Roughly 5 DR-DQ haplotypes were handled as single units for association and clustering because linkage in the cohort was strong. The number of typed donors differed by locus: about 629-630 for A, B, C, DRB1 and DQB1; 522 for DQA1; approximately 610 for DPA1; and about 450 for DPB1. In addition to the first cohort of approximately 650 subjects, a separate validation cohort of 120 different subjects was used. About 310 gigabases of sequencing data and approximately 80 million unique TCR sequences were included in an early release covering under 650 HLA-typed donors. A later genetic analysis took genome-wide SNP genotypes for about three fifths of the 666 donors and used that subset as a discovery cohort. The genetic ancestry cluster associated with self-reported Caucasian donors included 80% to 90% of the roughly 360 genotyped donors. Donor age, sex, ethnicity and CMV serostatus were compiled together with the repertoire data. The study profiled the T cell repertoires of 666 subjects by immunosequencing and related them to cytomegalovirus serostatus. HLA typing included class I and class II loci at four-digit resolution. All discovery cohort repertoires had been generated on a single sequencing platform. In the later analysis, no new phenotypic data were used to find candidate immune exposures; instead, reliance was placed on TCR beta sequences and their occurrence across donors. Across some 400 genotyped donors of the cohort, an average of roughly 200,000 unique TCR beta nucleotide sequences per donor were sequenced, and 15% to 20% of those sequences were non-productive.

The protocol used for the library was the immunoSEQ multiplex PCR assay. For the multiplex PCR, a mixture combining 60 forward primers for TCR Vbeta segments and 13 reverse primers for TCR Jbeta segments was used. Amplification of the CDR3 region of rearranged TCR beta genes was performed with a multiplex PCR assay on genomic DNA. On the Illumina HiSeq System, the amplified TCR beta libraries were sequenced as 87-base-pair reads. Regarding the original processing steps: A later analysis counted about 80 million unique TCR beta chains across the 690 or so repertoires, and 9 million to 14 million of these chains were shared by at least two donors. A nearest-neighbor algorithm error-corrected the raw reads and collapsed the reads into unique sequences, merging closely related sequences to remove PCR and sequencing errors. CDR3 sequences were aligned to IMGT reference sequences to assign V, D and J gene segments. For a sequence to be retained, at least a six-nucleotide match to both a V gene segment and a J gene segment was required. Rearrangements were classified as productive when the CDR3 lacked stop codons and remained in frame with V and J, and all other rearrangements were classified as non-productive. CDR3 was defined according to IMGT convention as the region running from the second conserved V-encoded cysteine to the conserved J-encoded phenylalanine. In an earlier analysis of around 640 of the donors, sequences lacking an unambiguous match to a single V gene segment were excluded. An earlier analysis of around 600 of the donors classified V segments as functional when productive rearrangements were above 56.7% and as segregating when the standard deviation between donors was above 5%. A statistical classification framework was built to diagnose cytomegalovirus status from the catalog of TCR beta chain sequences. In a later analysis, TCR nucleotide sequences were compared against IMGT/GENE-DB human TR gene sequences so that V and J genes could be assigned. Using the TCRdist pipeline, a later analysis assigned CDR3 sequences along with most-parsimonious VDJ recombination scenarios. In a later analysis, each TCR beta chain was defined by its CDR3 amino acid sequence together with its V-gene family, and reads without a unique V-gene family were excluded. To address suspected cross-contamination and a sequencing artifact, a later analysis removed 450 to 700 highly shared, low-generation-probability nucleotide sequences. For each public chain, a later analysis derived a clonal expansion index from normalized ranks of inferred template counts within each repertoire. A later analysis computed generation probabilities with a VDJ recombination model fitted to out-of-frame rearrangements, and checked the results against IGoR. In a later analysis, hypergeometric tests were used to score TCR-TCR, TCR-HLA and TCR-CMV co-occurrence, with a repertoire-size bias correction applied to TCR pairs. False discovery rates were estimated in a later analysis by permuting HLA or CMV assignments 20 times. In a later analysis, co-occurring TCRs were grouped with DBSCAN, and TCRdist sequence similarity was added when clustering was performed within HLA-allele-positive subsets. Repertoires with fewer than 30,000 or more than 120,000 public chains were left out of co-occurrence clustering, as were a few repertoires with anomalous nucleotide sharing. TCRdb limited this immuneACCESS table to in-frame rearrangements with V and J called. A share of clones is missing; checked studies link under half to unresolved V genes, and the rest is unexplained. The DNA gave D and trimming, while V, J and clone size come from that table. The sample contains roughly 99,000 clones, roughly 80% of them found a single time. 16% of the sample comes from the top ten.

The full study reports these points: The sequencing pipeline was judged likely to have produced a cluster of highly shared sequence variants as a technical artifact. The authors suggested that the approach could potentially be extended to other disease states and immunological phenotypes. Immune exposure information for the cohort was limited to CMV serostatus. A further reported finding was that TCR beta sequences accurately predicted the HLA-A and HLA-B alleles for most subjects in the first cohort. In a later analysis, most CMV-associated TCR beta chains were found to appear HLA-restricted, with HLA associations seemingly driven largely by CMV exposure. Correlated functional status among segregating V segments might reflect linkage disequilibrium, but an unknown experimental factor could not be ruled out. A later analysis reported that several top co-occurrence clusters appeared linked to parvovirus B19, influenza, CMV and Epstein-Barr virus. A later analysis found that TCR association rates varied across HLA loci, with DRB1 alleles showing the most associated TCRs and HLA-C alleles the fewest. Strong co-occurrence of HLA alleles, especially DR and DQ, made assigning TCR associations to individual alleles difficult. In a later analysis, HLA-associated TCR beta chains were found to be more clonally expanded and to have lower generation probabilities than equally common non-associated chains. Only TCR beta chains were sequenced in this cohort, and the absence of alpha or paired-chain data limited detectable features. Cytomegalovirus status was reported to be diagnosed by the classifier with high specificity and sensitivity in both the original and validation cohorts. According to a later genetic analysis, donors in an Asian-associated ancestry cluster had fewer N-insertions in productive TCRs than the approximately 690-donor mean. Most TCR sequences were seen in very few donors, while some public TCRs were found in many individuals. HLA typing was unavailable for some donors at each locus, so association tests used only the typed subset. Seventeen rarely observed V segments, including chromosome 9 orphons, were excluded from the earlier analysis of almost 600 of the donors because counts were too low. Because the 87-base-pair reads could not distinguish some IMGT-functional V segments, including TRBV6-2 and TRBV6-3, those segments were excluded. The study listed 150 to 200 TCR beta chains as associated with cytomegalovirus. Specific HLA alleles were associated with roughly 17,000 TCR beta sequences at a false discovery rate of 0.05 in a later analysis. Sequencing depth was assumed to be roughly uniform across donors in the presence/absence analyses, though that assumption may not hold. A later genetic analysis associated a missense DCLRE1C variant with V-gene and J-gene trimming of TCR beta chains, and an independent cohort replicated the association. A few of the identified cytomegalovirus-associated TCR beta chains were confirmed in vitro to be specific for cytomegalovirus antigens. Broadly in line with IMGT annotations, most TCR beta V segments showed up in productive rearrangements about 87% or about 30% of the time in an earlier analysis of several hundred of the donors.

In the germline V gene (reference sequence), CDR1 corresponds to SEHNR and CDR2 to FQNEAQ. From cysteine to phenylalanine, the CDR3 is 13 amino acids long. Just the 39-base CDR3 DNA is kept, in frame starting at base 1. Trimming costs V 5 bases and J 1 base, and their ends lie 9 bases apart. The V gene is TRBV7-9 and the J gene is TRBJ2-7; the D gene is unclear. Sequenced material: PBMCs. The sequence was obtained from a man between 60 and 70 years old in good health and CMV-seropositive. The CDR3 region has the sequence CASSELESYEQYF. The DNA sequence is as follows: TGTGCCAGCAGCGAACTCGAATCCTACGAGCAGTACTTC.